The rows below give T cell receptor beta chains drawn from one sample of a study of long-term antiretroviral therapy in people with HIV. Produced via immunoSEQ multiplex PCR; TCRdb's table is partial and in-frame only. The table lists roughly 39,000 clones, approximately 86% of them singletons. The source material was unsorted PBMCs, sampled just before starting antiretroviral therapy. Receptor source: a woman aged 18-29 years with HIV. Each CDR3 is given with its conserved first and last residue. D genes are given only for firm matches. The size entry is marked missing in some rows and otherwise reads once, few, many or a size class.

V	J	size	D	CDR3	DNA
TRBV6-1	TRBJ1-2	.	.	CASSVGHTNYGYTF	TGTGCCAGCAGTGTAGGGCACACAAACTATGGCTACACCTTC
TRBV18	TRBJ1-4	.	.	CASSPQGTANEKLFF	TGTGCCAGCTCACCCCAGGGTACCGCTAATGAAAAACTGTTTTTT
TRBV9	TRBJ2-7	.	.	CASSAWGEGGFYEQYF	TGTGCCAGCAGCGCTTGGGGAGAGGGAGGATTCTACGAGCAGTACTTC
TRBV5-6	TRBJ1-3	.	.	CASSVGNSGNTIYF	TGTGCCAGCAGCGTGGGAAACTCTGGAAACACCATATATTTT
TRBV18	TRBJ2-7	once	.	CASSPGTGYEQYF	TGTGCCAGCTCACCGGGGACCGGCTACGAGCAGTACTTC
TRBV10-2	TRBJ2-3	.	.	CATDPDRGDTQYF	TGCGCCACCGACCCGGATCGAGGAGATACGCAGTATTTT
TRBV7-9	TRBJ2-6	once	.	CASSLTGGANVLTF	TGTGCCAGCAGCTTAACAGGTGGAGCCAACGTCCTGACTTTC
TRBV9	TRBJ2-1	once	.	CASSVDAASYNEQFF	TGTGCCAGCAGCGTAGATGCGGCTTCTTACAATGAGCAGTTCTTC
TRBV7-9	TRBJ2-6	.	.	CASSLGGWVSLSGANVLTF	TGTGCCAGCAGCTTAGGAGGGTGGGTCAGTCTCTCTGGGGCCAACGTCCTGACTTTC
TRBV11-3	TRBJ2-1	.	TRBD2	CASSPGLAVNEQFF	TGTGCCAGCAGCCCGGGACTAGCGGTCAATGAGCAGTTCTTC
TRBV7-3	TRBJ2-6	.	.	CASRTWDGPSGANVLTF	TGTGCCAGCAGAACATGGGACGGTCCCTCTGGGGCCAACGTCCTGACTTTC
TRBV4-3	TRBJ1-4	.	.	CASSQDNIGGYGEKLFF	TGCGCCAGCAGCCAAGATAATATTGGCGGCTACGGTGAAAAACTGTTTTTT
TRBV9	TRBJ2-7	.	TRBD2	CASSGRGRDGLYEQYF	TGTGCCAGCAGCGGCCGGGGGAGGGACGGGCTCTACGAGCAGTACTTC
TRBV25-1	TRBJ2-3	.	.	CASSKGTRRTDTQYF	TGTGCCAGCAGTAAAGGTACACGACGCACAGATACGCAGTATTTT
TRBV27	TRBJ1-5	.	.	CASSQIRFRNQPQHF	TGTGCCAGCAGCCAGATAAGGTTTCGCAATCAGCCCCAGCATTTT
TRBV19	TRBJ1-5	.	.	CASSPPGGQPQHF	TGTGCCAGTAGTCCCCCCGGTGGTCAGCCCCAGCATTTT
TRBV11-1	TRBJ1-4	.	.	CASSLLRATNEKLFF	TGTGCCAGCAGCTTACTCCGAGCAACTAATGAAAAACTGTTTTTT
TRBV7-9	TRBJ2-7	.	.	CASSPLGDGPYEQYF	TGTGCCAGCAGCCCCTTAGGGGATGGGCCCTACGAGCAGTACTTC
TRBV6-5	TRBJ1-1	.	.	CASSYSHRPNTEAFF	TGTGCCAGCAGTTACTCGCATAGGCCGAACACTGAAGCTTTCTTT
TRBV19	TRBJ1-3	.	TRBD1	CASRTRGLTGNTIYF	TGTGCCAGTAGGACGAGGGGGCTAACTGGAAACACCATATATTTT
TRBV13	TRBJ1-3	.	.	CASSLGLGTFDSGNTIYF	TGTGCCAGCAGCTTAGGTCTCGGGACATTCGACTCTGGAAACACCATATATTTT
TRBV28	TRBJ2-3	.	.	CASSSHTTASTDTQYF	TGTGCCAGCAGTTCCCACACTACCGCCAGCACAGATACGCAGTATTTT
TRBV19	TRBJ2-7	.	TRBD2	CASSQLAGAGEQYF	TGTGCCAGTAGCCAATTAGCGGGAGCGGGCGAGCAGTACTTC
TRBV19	TRBJ2-7	.	.	CASRSGYEQYF	TGTGCCAGTAGGTCGGGCTACGAGCAGTACTTC
TRBV6-1	TRBJ1-3	.	TRBD1	CASSGPFHQGAGNTIYF	TGTGCCAGCAGTGGACCTTTCCATCAGGGGGCTGGAAACACCATATATTTT
TRBV5-1	TRBJ2-7	.	.	CASSRIQGGPGYEQYF	TGCGCCAGCAGCCGAATCCAAGGAGGGCCTGGGTACGAGCAGTACTTC
TRBV28	TRBJ1-5	.	.	CASRRRQVNQPQHF	TGTGCCAGCAGGCGGAGACAGGTAAATCAGCCCCAGCATTTT
TRBV7-2	TRBJ2-7	.	.	CASSFDRFTHEQYF	TGTGCCAGCAGCTTTGACCGATTTACCCACGAGCAGTACTTC
TRBV6-6	TRBJ2-7	.	TRBD2	CASSTGLAVEQYF	TGTGCCAGCAGTACGGGACTAGCCGTCGAGCAGTACTTC
TRBV5-4	TRBJ2-5	.	.	CASMLGPLAETQYF	TGTGCCAGCATGCTTGGGCCACTGGCGGAGACCCAGTACTTC
TRBV6-6	TRBJ2-3	.	.	CASSSESTDTQYF	TGTGCCAGCAGTTCGGAATCGACAGATACGCAGTATTTT
TRBV9	TRBJ1-5	.	.	CASSVDSQPQHF	TGTGCCAGCAGCGTAGACAGTCAGCCCCAGCATTTT
TRBV27	TRBJ2-7	.	.	CASASVLPSYEQYF	TGTGCCAGCGCGAGCGTACTCCCTTCCTACGAGCAGTACTTC
TRBV7-3	TRBJ2-1	.	TRBD1	CASSSGQDNEQFF	TGTGCCAGCAGCTCGGGACAGGACAATGAGCAGTTCTTC
TRBV11-2	TRBJ2-3	.	.	CASTPNGRRFTDTQYF	TGTGCCAGCACCCCCAATGGTCGGAGATTCACAGATACGCAGTATTTT
TRBV2	TRBJ2-7	.	TRBD2	CASSGSTSGSSHEQYF	TGTGCCAGCAGCGGGTCCACTAGCGGCTCCTCCCACGAGCAGTACTTC
TRBV18	TRBJ2-3	.	TRBD2	CASSPGESGSFTDTQYF	TGTGCCAGCTCACCTGGCGAGAGCGGGAGCTTCACAGATACGCAGTATTTT
TRBV6-5	TRBJ2-2	few	.	CASSYTGTGELFF	TGTGCCAGCAGTTACACAGGAACCGGGGAGCTGTTTTTT
TRBV4-3	TRBJ2-7	.	TRBD2	CASSHLGRFSSEQYF	TGCGCCAGCAGCCACCTCGGGAGGTTTTCGTCCGAGCAGTACTTC
TRBV7-2	TRBJ1-1	few	TRBD1	CASSTRGLSTEAFF	TGTGCCAGCAGCACCAGGGGGCTAAGTACTGAAGCTTTCTTT
TRBV9	TRBJ1-4	.	TRBD1	CASSTRTGEGEKLFF	TGTGCCAGCAGCACCCGGACAGGGGAGGGCGAAAAACTGTTTTTT